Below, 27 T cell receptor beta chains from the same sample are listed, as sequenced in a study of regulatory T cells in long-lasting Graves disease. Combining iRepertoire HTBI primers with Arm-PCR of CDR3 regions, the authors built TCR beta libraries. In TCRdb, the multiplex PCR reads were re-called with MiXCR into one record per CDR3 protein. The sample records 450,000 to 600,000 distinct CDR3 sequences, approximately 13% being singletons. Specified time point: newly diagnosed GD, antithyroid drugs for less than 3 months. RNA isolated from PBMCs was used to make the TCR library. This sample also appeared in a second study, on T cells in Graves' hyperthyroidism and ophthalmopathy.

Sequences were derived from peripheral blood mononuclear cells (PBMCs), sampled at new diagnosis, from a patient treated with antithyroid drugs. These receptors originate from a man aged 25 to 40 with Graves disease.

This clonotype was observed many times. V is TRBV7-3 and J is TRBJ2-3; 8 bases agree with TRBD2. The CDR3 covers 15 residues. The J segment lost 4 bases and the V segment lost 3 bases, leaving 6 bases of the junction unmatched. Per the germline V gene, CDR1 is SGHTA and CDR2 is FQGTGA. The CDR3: CASSFLGLDSDTQYF. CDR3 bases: TGTGCCAGCAGCTTTTTGGGACTAGACTCAGATACGCAGTATTTT.

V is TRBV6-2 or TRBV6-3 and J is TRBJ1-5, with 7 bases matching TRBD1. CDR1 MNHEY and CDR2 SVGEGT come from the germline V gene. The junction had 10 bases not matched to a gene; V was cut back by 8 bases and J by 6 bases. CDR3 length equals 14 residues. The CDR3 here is CASREQGTVQPQHF. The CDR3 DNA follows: TGTGCCAGCCGGGAACAGGGGACCGTTCAGCCCCAGCATTTT.

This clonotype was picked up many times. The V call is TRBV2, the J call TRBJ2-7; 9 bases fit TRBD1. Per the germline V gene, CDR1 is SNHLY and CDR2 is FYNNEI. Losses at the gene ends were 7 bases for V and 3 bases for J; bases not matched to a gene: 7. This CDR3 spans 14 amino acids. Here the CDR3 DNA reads TGTGCCAGCAAGAGGGACAGGGTAGACTACGAGCAGTACTTC. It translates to CASKRDRVDYEQYF.

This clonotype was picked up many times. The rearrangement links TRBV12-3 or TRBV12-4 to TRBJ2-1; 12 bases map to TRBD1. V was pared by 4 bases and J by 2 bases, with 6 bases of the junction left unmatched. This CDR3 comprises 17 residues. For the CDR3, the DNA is TGTGCCAGCAGTTATCCGGGACAGGGGGCGCCCTACAATGAGCAGTTCTTC. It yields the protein CASSYPGQGAPYNEQFF.

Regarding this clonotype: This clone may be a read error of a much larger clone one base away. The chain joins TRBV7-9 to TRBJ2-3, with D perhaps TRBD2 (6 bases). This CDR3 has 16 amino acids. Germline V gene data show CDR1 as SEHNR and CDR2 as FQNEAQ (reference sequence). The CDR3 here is CASTTNSGTRTDMQYF. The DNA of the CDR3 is TGCGCCAGCACGACCAATAGCGGCACTCGCACAGATATGCAGTATTTT.

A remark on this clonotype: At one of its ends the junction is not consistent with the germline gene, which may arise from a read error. In DNA, the CDR3 is TGTGCCTGCAGTGAGACTAGCGGGAGCGCAGATACGCAGTATTTT. Translation: CACSETSGSADTQYF. This rearrangement joins TRBV6-1 to TRBJ2-3; 12 bases align to TRBD2. Looked up from germline, CDR1 is MNHNS and CDR2 is SASEGT. There are 15 residues in the CDR3.

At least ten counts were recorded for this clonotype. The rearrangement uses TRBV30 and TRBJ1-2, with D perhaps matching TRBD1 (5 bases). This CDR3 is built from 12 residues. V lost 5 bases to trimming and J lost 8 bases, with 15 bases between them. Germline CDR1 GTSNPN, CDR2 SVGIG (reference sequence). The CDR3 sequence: CAWGATALGYTF. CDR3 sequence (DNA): TGTGCCTGGGGGGCGACAGCGCTAGGCTACACCTTC.

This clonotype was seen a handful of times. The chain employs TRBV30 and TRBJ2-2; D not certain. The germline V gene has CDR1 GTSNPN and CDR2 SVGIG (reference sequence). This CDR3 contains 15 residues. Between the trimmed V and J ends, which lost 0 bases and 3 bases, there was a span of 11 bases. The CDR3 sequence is CAWSVRRSDTGELFF. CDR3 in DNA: TGTGCCTGGAGTGTACGTCGGAGCGACACCGGGGAGCTGTTTTTT.

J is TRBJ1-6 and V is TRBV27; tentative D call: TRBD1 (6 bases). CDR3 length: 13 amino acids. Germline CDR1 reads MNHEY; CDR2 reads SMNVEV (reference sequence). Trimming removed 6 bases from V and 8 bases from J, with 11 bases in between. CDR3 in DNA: TGTGCCAGCAGAACAGGGAACGATTCACCCCTCCACTTT. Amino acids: CASRTGNDSPLHF.

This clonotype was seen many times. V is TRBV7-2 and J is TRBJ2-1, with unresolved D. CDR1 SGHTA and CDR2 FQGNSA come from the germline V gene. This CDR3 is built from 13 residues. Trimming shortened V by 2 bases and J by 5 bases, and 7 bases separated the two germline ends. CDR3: CASSLLKNNEQFF. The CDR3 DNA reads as TGTGCCAGCAGCTTACTAAAGAACAATGAGCAGTTCTTC.

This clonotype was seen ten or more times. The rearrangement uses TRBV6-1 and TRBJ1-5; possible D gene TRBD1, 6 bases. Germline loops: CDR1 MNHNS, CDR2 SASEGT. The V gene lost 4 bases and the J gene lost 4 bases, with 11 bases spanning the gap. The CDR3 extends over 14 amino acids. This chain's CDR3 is CASSAGQINQPQHF. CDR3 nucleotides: TGTGCCAGCAGTGCAGGACAGATAAATCAGCCCCAGCATTTT.

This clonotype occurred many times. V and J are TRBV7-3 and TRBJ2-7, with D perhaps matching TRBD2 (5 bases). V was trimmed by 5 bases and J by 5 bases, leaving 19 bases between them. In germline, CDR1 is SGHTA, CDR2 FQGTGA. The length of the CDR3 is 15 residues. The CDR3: CASSPSGFPGNEQYF. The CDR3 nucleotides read TGTGCCAGCAGCCCGTCGGGGTTCCCGGGGAACGAGCAGTACTTC.

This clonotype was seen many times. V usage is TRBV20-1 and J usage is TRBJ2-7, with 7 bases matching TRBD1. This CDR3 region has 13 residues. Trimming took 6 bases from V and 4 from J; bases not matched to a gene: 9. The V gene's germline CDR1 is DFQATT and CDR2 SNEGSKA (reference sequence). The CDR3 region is CSAGETGSYEQYF. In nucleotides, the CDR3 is TGCAGTGCAGGCGAGACAGGGTCATACGAGCAGTACTTC.

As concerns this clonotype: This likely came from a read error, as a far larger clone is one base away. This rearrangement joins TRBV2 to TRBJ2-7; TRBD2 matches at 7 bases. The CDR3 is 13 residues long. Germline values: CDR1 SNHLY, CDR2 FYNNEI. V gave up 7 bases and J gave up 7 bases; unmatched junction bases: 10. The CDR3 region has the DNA TGTGCCAGCACCCGCGGGGGATACAATGAGCAGTACTTC. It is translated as CASTRGGYNEQYF.

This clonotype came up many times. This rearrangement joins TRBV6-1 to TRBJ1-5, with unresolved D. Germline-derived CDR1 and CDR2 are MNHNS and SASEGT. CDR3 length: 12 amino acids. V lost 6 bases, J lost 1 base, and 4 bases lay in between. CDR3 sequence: CASRKSNQPQHF. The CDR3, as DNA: TGTGCCAGCAGGAAGAGCAATCAGCCCCAGCATTTT.

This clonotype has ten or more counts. The CDR3 loop reads CASSVAPGVVIGYGYTF. The CDR3 DNA reads TGTGCCAGCAGCGTAGCCCCGGGAGTAGTAATCGGCTATGGCTACACCTTC. The chain combines TRBV9 with TRBJ1-2; D call uncertain. V shed 0 bases and J shed 4 bases, with 19 bases lying between them. The CDR3 loop spans 17 amino acids. Germline values: CDR1 SGDLS, CDR2 YYNGEE.

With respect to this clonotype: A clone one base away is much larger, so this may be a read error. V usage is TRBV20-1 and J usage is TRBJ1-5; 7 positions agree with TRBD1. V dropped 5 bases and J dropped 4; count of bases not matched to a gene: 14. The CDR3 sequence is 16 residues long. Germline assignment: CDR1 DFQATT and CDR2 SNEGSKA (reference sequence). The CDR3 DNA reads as TGCAGTGCTTTTACCCCGGGACAGCGGGTAAATCAGCCCCAGCATTTT. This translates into CSAFTPGQRVNQPQHF.

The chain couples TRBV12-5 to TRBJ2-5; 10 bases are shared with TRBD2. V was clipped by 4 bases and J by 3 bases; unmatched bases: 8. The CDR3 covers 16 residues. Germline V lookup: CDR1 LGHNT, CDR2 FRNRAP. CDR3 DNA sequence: TGTGCTAGTGGTTCGGAGATAGCGGGAGGCGAAGAGACCCAGTACTTC. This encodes CASGSEIAGGEETQYF. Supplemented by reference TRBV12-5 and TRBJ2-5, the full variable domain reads DARVTQTPRHKVTEMGQEVTMRCQPILGHNTVFWYRQTMMQGLELLAYFRNRAPLDDSGMPKDRFSAEMPDATLATLKIQPSEPRDSAVYFCASGSEIAGGEETQYFGPGTRLLVL.

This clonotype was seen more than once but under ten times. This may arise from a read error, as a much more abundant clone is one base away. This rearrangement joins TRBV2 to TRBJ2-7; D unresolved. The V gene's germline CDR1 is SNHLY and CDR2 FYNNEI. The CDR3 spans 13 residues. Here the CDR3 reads CASSEAVNYERYF. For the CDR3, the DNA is TGTGCCAGCAGTGAAGCAGTCAACTACGAGCGGTACTTC.

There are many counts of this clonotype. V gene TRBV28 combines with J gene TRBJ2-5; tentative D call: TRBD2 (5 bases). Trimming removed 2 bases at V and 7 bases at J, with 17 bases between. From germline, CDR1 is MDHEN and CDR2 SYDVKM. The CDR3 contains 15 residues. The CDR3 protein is CASSLEGREVGTQYF. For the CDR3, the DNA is TGTGCCAGCAGTTTAGAAGGGAGAGAGGTGGGGACCCAGTACTTC.

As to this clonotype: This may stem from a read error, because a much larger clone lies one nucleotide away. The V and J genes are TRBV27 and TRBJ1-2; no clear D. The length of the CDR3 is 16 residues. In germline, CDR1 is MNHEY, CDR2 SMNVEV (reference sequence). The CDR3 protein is CAGSLDRLGGNYGYTF. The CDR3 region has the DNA TGTGCCGGCAGTTTAGATCGGCTAGGCGGGAACTATGGCTACACCTTC.

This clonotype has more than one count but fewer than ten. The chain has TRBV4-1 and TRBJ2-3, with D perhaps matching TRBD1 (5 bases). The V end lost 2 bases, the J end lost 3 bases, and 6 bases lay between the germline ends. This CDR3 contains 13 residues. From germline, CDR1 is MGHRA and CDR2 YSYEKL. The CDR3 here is CASSQQGTDTQYF. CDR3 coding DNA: TGCGCCAGCAGCCAACAGGGAACAGATACGCAGTATTTT.

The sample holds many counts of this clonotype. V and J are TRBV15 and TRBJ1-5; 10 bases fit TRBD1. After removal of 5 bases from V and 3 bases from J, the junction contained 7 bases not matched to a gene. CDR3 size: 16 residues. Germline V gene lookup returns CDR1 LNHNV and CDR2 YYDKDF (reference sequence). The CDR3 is CATSPRDRGFNQPQHF. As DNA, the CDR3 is TGTGCCACCAGCCCCCGGGACAGGGGTTTCAATCAGCCCCAGCATTTT. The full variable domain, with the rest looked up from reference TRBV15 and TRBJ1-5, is DAMVIQNPRYQVTQFGKPVTLSCSQTLNHNVMYWYQQKSSQAPKLLFHYYDKDFNNEADTPDNFQSRRPNTSFCFLDIRSPGLGDTAMYLCATSPRDRGFNQPQHFGDGTRLSIL.

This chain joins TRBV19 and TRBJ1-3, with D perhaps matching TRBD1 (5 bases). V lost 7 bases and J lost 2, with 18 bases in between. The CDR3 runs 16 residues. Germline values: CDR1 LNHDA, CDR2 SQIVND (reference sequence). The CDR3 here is CASTPGDTGAGNTIYF. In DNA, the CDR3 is TGTGCCAGTACCCCTGGGGATACGGGGGCTGGAAACACCATATATTTT.

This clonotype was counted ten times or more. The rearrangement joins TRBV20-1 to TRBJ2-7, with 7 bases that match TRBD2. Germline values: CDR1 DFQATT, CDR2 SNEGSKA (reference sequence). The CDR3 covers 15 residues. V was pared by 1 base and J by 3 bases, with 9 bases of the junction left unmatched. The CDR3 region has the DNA TGCAGTGCTAGAGGGGGGACTACCTCGGACTACGAGCAGTACTTC. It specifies CSARGGTTSDYEQYF.

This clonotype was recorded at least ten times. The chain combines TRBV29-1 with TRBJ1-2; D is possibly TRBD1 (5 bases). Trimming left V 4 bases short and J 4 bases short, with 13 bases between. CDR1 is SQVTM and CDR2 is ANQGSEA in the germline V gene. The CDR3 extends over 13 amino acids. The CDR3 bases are TGCAGCGTTGGTAGGGGAGGATCCTATGGCTACACCTTC. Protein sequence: CSVGRGGSYGYTF.

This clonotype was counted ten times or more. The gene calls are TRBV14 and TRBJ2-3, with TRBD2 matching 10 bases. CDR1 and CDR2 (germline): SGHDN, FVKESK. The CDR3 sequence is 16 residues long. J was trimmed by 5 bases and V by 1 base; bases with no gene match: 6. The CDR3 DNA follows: TGTGCCAGCAGCCAAGGCCTAGCGGGAGTTATAGATACGCAGTATTTT. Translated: CASSQGLAGVIDTQYF.